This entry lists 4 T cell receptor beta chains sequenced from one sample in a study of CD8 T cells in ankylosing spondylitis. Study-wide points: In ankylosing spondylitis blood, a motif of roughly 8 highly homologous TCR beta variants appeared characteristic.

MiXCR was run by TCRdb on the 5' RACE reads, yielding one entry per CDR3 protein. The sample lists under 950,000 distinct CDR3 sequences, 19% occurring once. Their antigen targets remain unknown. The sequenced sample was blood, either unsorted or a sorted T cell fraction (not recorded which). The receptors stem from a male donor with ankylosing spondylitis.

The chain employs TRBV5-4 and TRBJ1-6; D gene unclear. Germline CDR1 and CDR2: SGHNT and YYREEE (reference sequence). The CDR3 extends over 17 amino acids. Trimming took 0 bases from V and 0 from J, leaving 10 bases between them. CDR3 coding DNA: TGTGCCAGCAGCTTGGTGCCGGGGAGCTCCTATAATTCACCCCTCCACTTT. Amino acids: CASSLVPGSSYNSPLHF.

This CDR3 reads CSARDARETDTGELFF. Written as DNA, the CDR3 is TGCAGTGCTAGAGATGCCCGGGAGACAGACACCGGGGAGCTGTTTTTT. The J gene is TRBJ2-2, the V gene TRBV20-1; possibly TRBD2 for D (6 bases). Deletions cut 0 bases from V and 3 bases from J, with 14 bases between. Germline V gene lookup returns CDR1 DFQATT and CDR2 SNEGSKA (reference sequence). This CDR3 is built from 16 residues.

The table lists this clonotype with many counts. The CDR3 nucleotides are TGCGCCAGCAGCCAAACCTCAGCGGGAGGGCCGTCAGATACGCAGTATTTT. It translates to CASSQTSAGGPSDTQYF. The rearrangement uses TRBV4-3 and TRBJ2-3, with 10 bases matching TRBD2. The CDR3 totals 17 residues. Germline CDR1 is LGHNA and CDR2 is YSLEER. Losses at the gene ends were 2 bases for V and 4 bases for J; bases not matched to a gene: 9.

CDR3 in amino acids: CASSQEATVPETQYF. The DNA of the CDR3 is TGTGCCAGCAGCCAAGAAGCGACTGTCCCAGAGACCCAGTACTTC. V is TRBV4-2 and J is TRBJ2-5; D is unclear. CDR3 size: 15 residues. V lost 0 bases and J 4 bases, leaving 12 bases between the germline ends. In germline, CDR1 is LGHNA, CDR2 YNFKEQ.